The 24 T cell receptor beta chains below were found in one sample sequenced in a study of OX40 agonist ivuxolimab in advanced cancers. Generated by immunoSEQ multiplex PCR, the TCRdb table keeps only in-frame clones and is missing some. The data contain about 23,000 clones, over 80% of them singletons. Sequencing was performed on CD4+ or CD8+ T cells sorted from blood, taken in a trial of the OX40 agonist ivuxolimab. Receptors originate from an adult with an advanced solid tumor such as melanoma, head and neck, liver or kidney cancer.

The rearrangement joins TRBV6-4 to TRBJ2-1, with 9 nucleotides matching TRBD2. CDR3 length: 15 residues. V trimming: 3 bases; J trimming: 0 bases; junction bases outside the gene matches: 0. Germline CDR1 and CDR2: MRHNA and SNTAGT. CDR3 DNA sequence: TGTGCCAGCAGTGAAGCGGGGGGCTCCTACAATGAGCAGTTCTTC. It encodes CASSEAGGSYNEQFF.

The chain recombines TRBV4-3 with TRBJ1-1, with 8 nucleotides matching TRBD1. The CDR3 loop spans 15 amino acids. From germline, CDR1 is LGHNA and CDR2 YSLEER. V shed 4 bases and J 3 bases; nucleotides not matched to a gene: 7. CDR3 DNA: TGCGCCAGCAGCCGAGGGACAGGCTACTACACTGAAGCTTTCTTT. Protein product: CASSRGTGYYTEAFF.

Judged by abundance, this clone is medium-sized. V gene TRBV7-3 combines with J gene TRBJ1-1, with TRBD1 as a possible D gene (5 bases). Trimming took off 5 bases at V and 1 base at J, with 14 bases between the two ends. Germline V gene lookup returns CDR1 SGHTA and CDR2 FQGTGA. The CDR3 loop spans 15 amino acids. CDR3 loop: CASSRGGRENTEAFF. In DNA, the CDR3 is TGTGCCAGCAGCCGCGGAGGCAGGGAGAACACTGAAGCTTTCTTT.

The count of this clone is one. J is TRBJ2-1 and V is TRBV13, with 10 bases lining up with TRBD2. The germline CDR1 and CDR2 sequences are PRHDT and FYEKMQ (reference sequence). The CDR3 is 16 residues long. Trimming at V came to 4 bases and at J to 9 bases, leaving 12 bases not matched to a gene. In DNA, the CDR3 is TGTGCCAGCAGCTATGCCCCCGGGACTAGCGATCCTGAGCAGTTCTTC. This codes for CASSYAPGTSDPEQFF.

The J gene is TRBJ1-1, the V gene TRBV7-3, with TRBD1 identical over 8 bases. Trimming removed 3 bases from V and 7 bases from J; junction bases left unmatched: 1. Germline V gene lookup returns CDR1 SGHTA and CDR2 FQGTGA. This CDR3 contains 12 residues. The CDR3, as DNA: TGTGCCAGCAGCTTTGGACAGGGTGAAGCTTTCTTT. Amino acids: CASSFGQGEAFF.

The table lists this clone with a count of one. V gene TRBV12-5 combines with J gene TRBJ2-2; D is undetermined. This CDR3 has 14 amino acids. Trimming shortened V by 6 bases and J by 1 base, and 9 bases separated the two germline ends. Germline V gene data show CDR1 as LGHNT and CDR2 as FRNRAP. The CDR3 region has the DNA TGTGCTAGTGGACCGACGGTGAACACCGGGGAGCTGTTTTTT. This translates into CASGPTVNTGELFF.

This clone is deemed medium-sized. The rearrangement uses TRBV4-1 and TRBJ1-1; D remains unclear. The CDR3 totals 14 residues. V dropped 0 bases and J dropped 4 bases, with 9 bases sitting between them. CDR1 is MGHRA and CDR2 is YSYEKL in the germline V gene. CDR3 amino acids: CASSQDIRPTEAFF. CDR3 nucleotide sequence: TGCGCCAGCAGCCAAGATATCCGCCCCACTGAAGCTTTCTTT.

The V gene is TRBV7-8, the J gene TRBJ1-5, with TRBD1 matching over 10 bases. The V gene end was trimmed by 5 bases and the J gene end by 6 bases; junction bases not matched to a gene: 7. In germline, CDR1 is SGHVS, CDR2 FQNEAQ. The CDR3 contains 15 residues. CDR3: CASSPGTGAAQPQHF. Here the CDR3 DNA reads TGTGCCAGCAGCCCGGGGACAGGGGCGGCTCAGCCCCAGCATTTT.

The rearrangement uses TRBV14 and TRBJ2-7; D gene ambiguous. V lost 11 bases to trimming and J lost 2 bases, with 10 bases between them. This CDR3 comprises 11 residues. Germline CDR1 is SGHDN and CDR2 is FVKESK. The CDR3 bases are TGTGCCTCACGTGGGGCCTACGAGCAGTACTTC. Its translation is CASRGAYEQYF. The whole variable domain, remainder taken from reference TRBV14 and TRBJ2-7, is EAGVTQFPSHSVIEKGQTVTLRCDPISGHDNLYWYRRVMGKEIKFLLHFVKESKQDESGMPNNRFLAERTGGTYSTLKVQPAELEDSGVYFCASRGAYEQYFGPGTRLTVT.

Written as DNA, the CDR3 is TGTGCCAGCAGCTTAGATTCTGCTACTAGCGTAAAACAAGAGACCCAGTACTTC. It yields the protein CASSLDSATSVKQETQYF. The chain uses TRBV7-9 and TRBJ2-5, with 7 positions matching TRBD2. CDR3 length: 18 amino acids. Germline loops: CDR1 SEHNR, CDR2 FQNEAQ (reference sequence). V gave up 1 base and J gave up 2 bases; unmatched junction bases: 13.

Sample share makes this clone medium-sized. The rearrangement joins TRBV19 to TRBJ2-2, with D perhaps assigned TRBD1 or TRBD2 (5 bases each). The length of the CDR3 is 14 residues. The V end lost 3 bases, the J end lost 4 bases, and 9 bases lay between the germline ends. CDR1 is LNHDA, CDR2 SQIVND, per germline (reference sequence). CDR3 DNA: TGTGCCAGTAGTATTGGGGCGGGCACCGGGGAGCTGTTTTTT. Its translation: CASSIGAGTGELFF.

The chain recombines TRBV9 with TRBJ1-4; D is possibly TRBD1 (5 bases). CDR1 is SGDLS, CDR2 YYNGEE, per germline. This CDR3 spans 16 amino acids. The V end was cut by 2 bases, the J end by 2 bases, with 13 bases between. The CDR3: CASSVDPGGTNEKLFF. Written as DNA, the CDR3 is TGTGCCAGCAGCGTTGATCCGGGGGGGACTAATGAAAAACTGTTTTTT. The full variable domain, its missing parts supplied by reference TRBV9 and TRBJ1-4, is DSGVTQTPKHLITATGQRVTLRCSPRSGDLSVYWYQQSLDQGLQFLIQYYNGEERAKGNILERFSAQQFPDLHSELNLSSLELGDSALYFCASSVDPGGTNEKLFFGSGTQLSVL.

This clone was detected only once. The chain joins TRBV5-1 to TRBJ2-7; 7 bases are shared with TRBD1. The CDR3 runs to 14 residues. CDR1 is SGHRS and CDR2 is YFSETQ in the germline V gene. Germline trimming cut 3 bases from V and 0 bases from J; bases unmatched to any gene: 3. CDR3 protein: CASSYGDSSYEQYF. The DNA for the CDR3 is TGCGCCAGCAGCTATGGGGACAGCTCCTACGAGCAGTACTTC.

This clone was detected a few times. The genes are TRBV6-6 and TRBJ2-1, with TRBD1 matching 9 bases. Germline V gene sequence: CDR1 MNHNY, CDR2 SVGAGI (reference sequence). The V and J ends lost 0 bases and 6 bases, in that order; junction bases with no gene match: 0. This CDR3 is 14 amino acids long. The chain's CDR3 is CASSYSTGGNEQFF. CDR3 coding DNA: TGTGCCAGCAGTTACTCGACAGGGGGCAATGAGCAGTTCTTC.

This chain joins TRBV7-9 and TRBJ2-6; the D is unclear. Germline CDR1 is SEHNR and CDR2 is FQNEAQ (reference sequence). Trimming left V 1 base short and J 0 bases short, with 7 bases between. The length of the CDR3 is 16 residues. The CDR3 reads CASSLVRTSGANVLTF. The CDR3 coding sequence is TGTGCCAGCAGCTTAGTACGGACCTCTGGGGCCAACGTCCTGACTTTC.

The chain carries TRBV7-9 and TRBJ1-1, with D unresolved. Germline CDR1 SEHNR, CDR2 FQNEAQ (reference sequence). This CDR3 has 11 residues. Trimming removed 1 base from V and 7 bases from J, with 4 bases in between. In DNA form, the CDR3 reads TGTGCCAGCAGCTTAGGGGGTGAAGCTTTCTTT. Residues: CASSLGGEAFF.

This chain connects TRBV15 to TRBJ1-4; perhaps TRBD1 as D (5 bases). Germline V gene lookup returns CDR1 LNHNV and CDR2 YYDKDF (reference sequence). V was shortened by 8 bases and J by 6 bases, with 13 bases between the two germline ends. The CDR3 covers 13 residues. CDR3 sequence reads: CATRTGGYEKLFF. The CDR3 coding sequence is TGTGCCACCCGGACCGGGGGGTATGAAAAACTGTTTTTT.

In DNA form, the CDR3 reads TGTGCCAGCAGCTCCCCGGGACAGATCTACGAGCAGTACTTC. It specifies CASSSPGQIYEQYF. The chain carries TRBV5-4 and TRBJ2-7, with TRBD1 matching 7 bases. The CDR3 consists of 14 residues. V shed 3 bases, J shed 3 bases, and the junction held 6 bases outside the gene matches. CDR1 is SGHNT and CDR2 is YYREEE in the germline V gene (reference sequence).

This chain joins TRBV4-3 and TRBJ2-7; D remains unclear. CDR1 and CDR2 from the germline V gene are LGHNA and YSLEER. The CDR3 length is 16 residues. Trimming stripped 0 bases from V and 0 bases from J, with 12 bases between. The CDR3 spells CASSQDIAPNSYEQYF. The CDR3 DNA sequence: TGCGCCAGCAGCCAAGATATAGCCCCGAACTCCTACGAGCAGTACTTC.

The V gene is TRBV27, the J gene TRBJ1-4; a possible D gene is TRBD1 (5 bases). This CDR3 is built from 14 residues. From germline, CDR1 is MNHEY and CDR2 SMNVEV (reference sequence). Trimming cost V 3 bases and J 6 bases, with 11 bases left between them. CDR3 protein: CASSLGGGHEKLFF. CDR3 sequence (DNA): TGTGCCAGCAGTTTGGGGGGAGGTCATGAAAAACTGTTTTTT.

The CDR3 spells CASSPLANSPLHF. The CDR3 DNA sequence: TGCGCCAGCAGCCCCCTTGCTAATTCACCCCTCCACTTT. The chain has TRBV4-3 and TRBJ1-6; D unclear. The germline V and J ends were trimmed by 4 bases and 6 bases, with 7 bases remaining between them. Per the germline V gene, CDR1 is LGHNA and CDR2 is YSLEER. The CDR3 totals 13 residues.

The chain links TRBV27 to TRBJ2-3; 9 bases map to TRBD1. V trimming: 4 bases; J trimming: 3 bases; junction bases outside the gene matches: 5. Germline V lookup: CDR1 MNHEY, CDR2 SMNVEV (reference sequence). The CDR3 sequence is 15 residues long. CDR3 nucleotides: TGTGCCAGCAGTTCCCGGGACAGGGAGACAGATACGCAGTATTTT. Encoded protein: CASSSRDRETDTQYF.

The gene calls are TRBV6-1 and TRBJ2-7; possibly TRBD2 for D (5 bases). Germline V lookup: CDR1 MNHNS, CDR2 SASEGT. The V end lost 8 bases, the J end lost 0 bases, and 11 bases lay between the germline ends. This CDR3 is 13 amino acids long. The CDR3 reads CASCPGVSYEQYF. In DNA form, the CDR3 reads TGTGCCAGCTGCCCCGGGGTCTCCTACGAGCAGTACTTC.

V and J are TRBV28 and TRBJ2-5; TRBD2 matches 8 bases. Germline assignment: CDR1 MDHEN and CDR2 SYDVKM. The length of the CDR3 is 14 residues. V lost 5 bases, J lost 4 bases, and 6 bases stayed unmatched. The CDR3 sequence: CASSTRTSIETQYF. CDR3 nucleotide sequence: TGTGCCAGCAGTACGAGGACTAGCATAGAGACCCAGTACTTC.